A single sample is the source of the 31 T cell receptor beta chains below, sequenced in a study of patients and donors after allogeneic stem cell transplantation. TCRdb fed the RT-PCR reads into MiXCR, producing one record per CDR3 protein. The top ten hold 3.2% of the sample, which has under 200,000 distinct CDR3 sequences, 30% seen once. The sample consisted of blood, either unsorted or a sorted T cell fraction (not recorded which). Receptors were obtained from a human donor who was either an allogeneic HSCT recipient or a stem cell or donor lymphocyte infusion donor (not recorded which). It is not recorded whose cells these are; they may come from a transplant donor.

V usage is TRBV18 and J usage is TRBJ2-1; TRBD2 aligns across 12 bases. This CDR3 contains 17 residues. Unmatched junction bases numbered 0, after V lost 0 bases and J lost 0 bases. Germline V CDR1 and CDR2: KGHSH, LQKENI. CDR3 in DNA: TGTGCCAGCTCACCACCGGGACTAGCGGGCTCCTACAATGAGCAGTTCTTC. It is translated as CASSPPGLAGSYNEQFF. Full variable domain (rest looked up from reference TRBV18 and TRBJ2-1): NAGVMQNPRHLVRRRGQEARLRCSPMKGHSHVYWYRQLPEEGLKFMVYLQKENIIDESGMPKERFSAEFPKEGPSILRIQQVVRGDSAAYFCASSPPGLAGSYNEQFFGPGTRLTVL.

DNA for the CDR3: TGTGCCAGCAGTGATATTTTTGGTTCACCCCTCCACTTT. The encoded protein is CASSDIFGSPLHF. The chain has TRBV2 and TRBJ1-6; D is uncertain. Trimming took 3 bases from V and 9 from J, leaving 9 bases between them. This CDR3 spans 13 amino acids. Germline V lookup: CDR1 SNHLY, CDR2 FYNNEI.

V usage is TRBV4-3 and J usage is TRBJ2-7; 7 positions match TRBD1. This CDR3 is 17 amino acids long. Germline V gives CDR1 LGHNA, CDR2 YSLEER. Trimming took 1 base from V and 0 from J; bases not matched to a gene: 9. The CDR3 loop reads CASSQVRTGDSSYEQYF. Here the CDR3 DNA reads TGCGCCAGCAGCCAAGTTAGAACAGGGGACAGCTCCTACGAGCAGTACTTC.

The chain employs TRBV2 and TRBJ1-2, with 9 nucleotides matching TRBD1. The CDR3 runs to 15 residues. V was clipped by 5 bases and J by 6 bases; unmatched bases: 10. Germline V gene lookup returns CDR1 SNHLY and CDR2 FYNNEI. The CDR3: CASSSGGTGPHGYTF. CDR3 coding DNA: TGTGCCAGCAGTTCCGGGGGGACAGGGCCCCATGGCTACACCTTC.

CDR3 nucleotides: TGCGCCAGCAGCCAAGATGTGCAAGGACCTACCTCCTACGAGCAGTACTTC. Its protein is CASSQDVQGPTSYEQYF. This chain joins TRBV4-3 and TRBJ2-7; D remains unclear. The CDR3 has 17 amino acids. Between the trimmed V and J ends, which lost 0 bases and 0 bases, there was a span of 15 bases. Germline values: CDR1 LGHNA, CDR2 YSLEER.

The J gene is TRBJ1-1, the V gene TRBV7-9, with D unclear. Germline CDR1 and CDR2: SEHNR and FQNEAQ (reference sequence). The V end was cut by 7 bases, the J end by 4 bases, with 19 bases between. The length of the CDR3 is 15 residues. CDR3 coding DNA: TGTGCCAGCACTCCAATGGGCTCTACTGCCACTGAAGCTTTCTTT. Translating it yields CASTPMGSTATEAFF.

This clonotype was recorded a few times. The V and J genes are TRBV4-3 and TRBJ2-1; D perhaps matches TRBD1 (6 bases). Germline V CDR1 and CDR2: LGHNA, YSLEER. Between the trimmed V and J ends, which lost 8 bases and 2 bases, there was a span of 16 bases. The CDR3 extends over 15 amino acids. The CDR3 region has the DNA TGCGCCAGCTCCTGGGGGCTAGGGCCCTACAATGAGCAGTTCTTC. This translates into CASSWGLGPYNEQFF.

J is TRBJ1-4 and V is TRBV9; 10 bases agree with TRBD1. V dropped 3 bases and J dropped 0; count of bases not matched to a gene: 5. CDR3 length: 17 residues. Germline CDR1 reads SGDLS; CDR2 reads YYNGEE. The CDR3 region has the DNA TGTGCCAGCAGCGCTAGGGACAGGGGCTCAACTAATGAAAAACTGTTTTTT. This encodes CASSARDRGSTNEKLFF.

This sequence joins TRBV4-2 and TRBJ2-5; weak D call: TRBD1 (6 bases). Trimming pared 2 bases from V and 4 bases from J, leaving 14 bases between. This CDR3 has 15 amino acids. Germline CDR1 reads LGHNA; CDR2 reads YNFKEQ. As DNA, the CDR3 is TGTGCCAGCAGCCAATCTACCCAGGGGACAGAGACCCAGTACTTC. It translates to CASSQSTQGTETQYF.

The chain uses TRBV11-1 and TRBJ2-5, with D hard to call. Trimming cost V 3 bases and J 1 base, with 12 bases left between them. CDR3 length equals 15 residues. Germline CDR1 SGHAT, CDR2 FQDESV (reference sequence). CDR3 amino acids: CASSFASNLQETQYF. CDR3 DNA sequence: TGTGCCAGCAGCTTTGCCTCTAACCTCCAAGAGACCCAGTACTTC.

The chain carries TRBV20-1 and TRBJ2-7; D gene ambiguous. The ends were cut back, 5 bases at V and 4 bases at J, with 21 bases in the middle. Germline V gene data show CDR1 as DFQATT and CDR2 as SNEGSKA (reference sequence). CDR3 length: 15 amino acids. CDR3 amino acids: CSADPPGFGAYEQYF. CDR3 DNA sequence: TGCAGTGCTGATCCCCCGGGTTTTGGAGCGTACGAGCAGTACTTC.

This clonotype was recorded a few times. The chain joins TRBV6-5 to TRBJ2-5, with D perhaps TRBD1 (5 bases). Germline V CDR1 and CDR2: MNHEY, SVGAGI. This CDR3 is built from 14 residues. The V gene lost 3 bases and the J gene lost 1 base, with 9 bases spanning the gap. The CDR3: CASSYGASQETQYF. The CDR3 DNA reads as TGTGCCAGCAGTTATGGGGCCTCCCAAGAGACCCAGTACTTC.

This clonotype was detected only a few times. The rearrangement links TRBV5-1 to TRBJ1-5; 9 positions agree with TRBD1. V gave up 0 bases and J gave up 6 bases; unmatched junction bases: 10. The germline V gene has CDR1 SGHRS and CDR2 YFSETQ. This CDR3 region has 17 residues. The CDR3: CASSLGVAGTGPQPQHF. In DNA, the CDR3 is TGCGCCAGCAGCTTGGGGGTGGCCGGGACAGGGCCTCAGCCCCAGCATTTT.

This clonotype has only a few counts. V and J are TRBV3-1 and TRBJ2-7; 9 bases fit TRBD1. Germline lookup yields CDR1 LGHDT and CDR2 YNNKEL (reference sequence). Trimming removed 4 bases from V and 6 bases from J; junction bases left unmatched: 10. This CDR3 has 15 residues. CDR3 amino acids: CASSPWTGAIFEQYF. The DNA of the CDR3 is TGTGCCAGCAGCCCCTGGACAGGGGCCATCTTCGAGCAGTACTTC.

The chain employs TRBV7-6 and TRBJ2-3; D possibly matches TRBD1 or TRBD2 (5 bases each). V lost 5 bases to trimming and J lost 6 bases, with 12 bases between them. There are 13 residues in the CDR3. The germline V gene has CDR1 SGHVS and CDR2 FNYEAQ. CDR3 sequence (DNA): TGTGCCAGCAGCCGAAGAGAGGGGGATACGCAGTATTTT. Translating gives CASSRREGDTQYF.

V is TRBV6-1 and J is TRBJ1-1; no clear D gene. Trimming pared 1 base from V and 0 bases from J, leaving 6 bases between. CDR1 is MNHNS and CDR2 is SASEGT in the germline V gene. The length of the CDR3 is 14 residues. CDR3 sequence reads: CASSEGRLNTEAFF. CDR3 DNA sequence: TGTGCCAGCAGTGAAGGACGGTTGAACACTGAAGCTTTCTTT.

This clonotype was detected a few times. The V and J genes are TRBV12-3 or TRBV12-4 and TRBJ2-7; D unresolved. The CDR3 covers 13 residues. V shed 7 bases and J shed 2 bases, with 12 bases lying between them. CDR3 sequence (DNA): TGTGCCAGCACTTCGACGGAGACCTACGAGCAGTACTTC. Translating gives CASTSTETYEQYF.

This clonotype was recorded at least ten times. The rearrangement uses TRBV7-2 and TRBJ1-5; tentatively, D is TRBD1 (5 bases). This CDR3 has 15 amino acids. The ends were cut back, 4 bases at V and 0 bases at J, with 10 bases in the middle. Germline CDR1 reads SGHTA; CDR2 reads FQGNSA. The CDR3 coding sequence is TGTGCCAGCAGCTCGGGGGGGTATAGCAATCAGCCCCAGCATTTT. Amino acids: CASSSGGYSNQPQHF.

V and J are TRBV4-1 and TRBJ2-7; 10 bases line up with TRBD1. With V trimmed by 2 bases and J by 3 bases, 4 bases remained unmatched. Germline V lookup: CDR1 MGHRA, CDR2 YSYEKL. The CDR3 loop spans 15 amino acids. The CDR3 DNA reads TGCGCCAGCAGCCAACTGGACAGGGGGGGCTACGAGCAGTACTTC. This gives the protein CASSQLDRGGYEQYF.

In its sample, this clonotype was seen a few times. This chain connects TRBV6-5 to TRBJ2-7; unclear D gene. The V gene's germline CDR1 is MNHEY and CDR2 SVGAGI. The CDR3 covers 14 residues. Trimming removed 0 bases at V and 0 bases at J, with 6 bases between. CDR3 region: CASSYSPSSYEQYF. The DNA of the CDR3 is TGTGCCAGCAGTTACTCGCCCAGCTCCTACGAGCAGTACTTC.

The genes are TRBV10-1 and TRBJ2-1, with D uncertain. Germline CDR1 and CDR2: WNHNN and SYGVQD (reference sequence). V was cut by 5 bases and J by 8 bases, with 7 bases left in between. The CDR3 has 11 residues. The CDR3 loop reads CASSTQDEQFF. CDR3 nucleotide sequence: TGCGCCAGCAGTACTCAGGATGAGCAGTTCTTC.

V is TRBV12-3 or TRBV12-4 and J is TRBJ1-6, with a possible D match to TRBD1 (6 bases). V lost 4 bases to trimming and J lost 0 bases, with 25 bases between them. The CDR3 length is 21 residues. CDR3 sequence (DNA): TGTGCCAGCAGTTCCTACGTTGACAGGTGGAAGAAAAGCTCCTATAATTCACCCCTCCACTTT. Translation: CASSSYVDRWKKSSYNSPLHF.

This clonotype was recorded at least ten times. The gene calls are TRBV7-9 and TRBJ1-1, with D hard to call. This CDR3 contains 15 residues. The V gene's germline CDR1 is SEHNR and CDR2 FQNEAQ (reference sequence). V lost 2 bases and J 6 bases, leaving 16 bases between the germline ends. The CDR3 DNA reads TGTGCCAGCAGCTTATGGGTCGGAGCAAACGCTGAAGCTTTCTTT. Protein: CASSLWVGANAEAFF.

This rearrangement joins TRBV12-3 or TRBV12-4 to TRBJ2-3; 10 bases are shared with TRBD2. The CDR3 totals 18 residues. V dropped 6 bases and J dropped 1; count of bases not matched to a gene: 13. CDR3 residues: CASSLSSGSFVGTDTQYF. CDR3 sequence (DNA): TGTGCCAGCAGCCTTTCTAGCGGGAGTTTTGTAGGCACAGATACGCAGTATTTT.

The J gene is TRBJ1-5, the V gene TRBV27; unclear D gene. This CDR3 spans 14 amino acids. V shed 3 bases and J shed 0 bases, with 6 bases lying between them. CDR1 is MNHEY, CDR2 SMNVEV, per germline (reference sequence). CDR3 amino acids: CASSFGVSNQPQHF. CDR3 in DNA: TGTGCCAGCAGTTTCGGGGTTAGCAATCAGCCCCAGCATTTT.

V and J are TRBV5-1 and TRBJ1-6; D is unresolved. The CDR3 consists of 14 residues. Germline CDR1 reads SGHRS; CDR2 reads YFSETQ. Between the trimmed V and J ends, which lost 3 bases and 11 bases, there was a span of 15 bases. This CDR3 reads CASSSGTADPPLHF. CDR3 DNA sequence: TGCGCCAGCAGCTCCGGAACCGCGGACCCACCCCTCCACTTT.

This chain connects TRBV7-6 to TRBJ2-1, with 12 nucleotides matching TRBD2. J was trimmed by 4 bases and V by 2 bases; bases with no gene match: 9. Germline CDR1 is SGHVS and CDR2 is FNYEAQ. The CDR3 runs to 18 residues. CDR3 region: CASSLWSLAGGEYNEQFF. CDR3 nucleotide sequence: TGTGCCAGCAGCTTATGGTCCCTAGCGGGAGGGGAATACAATGAGCAGTTCTTC.

This clonotype showed up just a few times. The CDR3 coding sequence is TGCGCCAGCAGCCAAGACGCCTCCACTGAAGCTTTCTTT. It encodes CASSQDASTEAFF. V is TRBV4-3 and J is TRBJ1-1, with D unresolved. The germline V and J ends were trimmed by 0 bases and 4 bases, with 6 bases remaining between them. The CDR3 is 13 residues long. Germline lookup yields CDR1 LGHNA and CDR2 YSLEER.

This clonotype was seen more than once but under ten times. The J gene is TRBJ2-1, the V gene TRBV3-1; TRBD2 matches at 10 bases. CDR1 and CDR2 from the germline V gene are LGHDT and YNNKEL (reference sequence). The V segment lost 1 base and the J segment 6 bases; nucleotides outside the gene matches: 6. This CDR3 region has 16 residues. CDR3 nucleotides: TGTGCCAGCAGCCAAGTGGGGTCTAGCGGGAGCAATGAGCAGTTCTTC. Its protein is CASSQVGSSGSNEQFF.

The rearrangement links TRBV7-6 to TRBJ1-4, with TRBD1 identical over 7 bases. The CDR3 is 14 amino acids. V lost 3 bases and J lost 10; bases outside the gene matches: 8. Germline CDR1 and CDR2: SGHVS and FNYEAQ. As DNA, the CDR3 is TGTGCCAGCAGCTTGGAGGGGGCGAAAGGAAAACTGTTTTTT. Translated: CASSLEGAKGKLFF.

This clonotype was detected a few times. J is TRBJ1-2 and V is TRBV5-1; D ambiguous. Germline CDR1 reads SGHRS; CDR2 reads YFSETQ. The length of the CDR3 is 13 residues. The V end lost 0 bases, the J end lost 8 bases, and 11 bases lay between the germline ends. The CDR3: CASSLAVVTGYTF. In DNA form, the CDR3 reads TGCGCCAGCAGCTTGGCCGTTGTAACCGGCTACACCTTC.